This section outlines one TCR beta chain sequence together with its context. This entry belongs to a study of T cells in Graves' hyperthyroidism and ophthalmopathy. CDR1 is DFQATT and CDR2 is SNEGSKA in the germline V gene (reference sequence). This CDR3 is built from 12 residues. V was clipped by 3 bases and J by 6 bases, with 12 bases between them. Amplification targeted TCR beta CDR3 regions from RNA transcripts. The TCR CDR3 first-round RT-PCR relied on the HTBI primer set. One entry per CDR3 protein results from TCRdb running MiXCR on the multiplex PCR reads. Among 550,000 to 650,000 distinct CDR3 sequences listed, less than 15% were seen once.

J is TRBJ2-7 and V is TRBV20-1; D may be TRBD2 (7 bases). The TCR comes from a woman in her thirties or forties with Graves' hyperthyroidism. Sequencing was carried out using blood. The CDR3 loop reads CSASRGAGEQYF. CDR3 coding DNA: TGCAGTGCTAGTCGGGGGGCCGGCGAGCAGTACTTC.